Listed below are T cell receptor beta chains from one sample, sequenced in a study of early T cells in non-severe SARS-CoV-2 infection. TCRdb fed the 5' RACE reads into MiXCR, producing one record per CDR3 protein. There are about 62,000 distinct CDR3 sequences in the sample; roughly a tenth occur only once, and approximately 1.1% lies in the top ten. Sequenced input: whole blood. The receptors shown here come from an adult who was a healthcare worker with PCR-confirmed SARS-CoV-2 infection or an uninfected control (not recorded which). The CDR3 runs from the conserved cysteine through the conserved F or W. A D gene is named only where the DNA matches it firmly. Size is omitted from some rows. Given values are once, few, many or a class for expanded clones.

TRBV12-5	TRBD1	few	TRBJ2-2	TGTGCTAGTGGCCTAACTTCGGGACAGGGGTTTGCCGGGGAGCTGTTTTTT	CASGLTSGQGFAGELFF
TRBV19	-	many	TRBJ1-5	TGTGCCAGTAACAGGGAACGCAATCAGCCCCAGCATTTT	CASNRERNQPQHF
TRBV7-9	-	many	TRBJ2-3	TGTGCCAGCAGCCGCTGGGCAGGCGCAACAGATACGCAGTATTTT	CASSRWAGATDTQYF
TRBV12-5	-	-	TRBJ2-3	TGTGCTAGTGGTTTGCTAACGTCGGATACGCAGTATTTT	CASGLLTSDTQYF
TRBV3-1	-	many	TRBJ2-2	TGTGCCAGCAGCCAACCTCCGGGGGTTAGGACCGGGGAGCTGTTTTTT	CASSQPPGVRTGELFF
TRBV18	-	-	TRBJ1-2	TGTGCCAGCTCACGATCCGCACTCGAGGGCTACACCTTC	CASSRSALEGYTF
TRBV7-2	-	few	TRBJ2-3	TGTGCCAGCAGCTTACAAGGCCAGCGCCCCACAGATACGCAGTATTTT	CASSLQGQRPTDTQYF
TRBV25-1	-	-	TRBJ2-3	TGTGCCAGCAGTTCCACAGGGCTTAACACAGATACGCAGTATTTT	CASSSTGLNTDTQYF
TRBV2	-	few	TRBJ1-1	TGTGCCAGCAGCGGGGACACCAACACTGAAGCTTTCTTT	CASSGDTNTEAFF
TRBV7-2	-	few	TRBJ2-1	TGTGCCAGCAGCCGGCCCCAGAATGAGCAGTTCTTC	CASSRPQNEQFF
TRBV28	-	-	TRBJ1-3	TGTGCCAGCAGTTGGTCAGGGTCCAACACCATATATTTT	CASSWSGSNTIYF
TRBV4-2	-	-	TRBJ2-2	TGTGCCAGCAGTCCTGGAACTCTGAACACCGGGGAGCTGTTTTTT	CASSPGTLNTGELFF
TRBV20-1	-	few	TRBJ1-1	TGCAGTGCCACCTATGTCGGGGTCTACACTGAAGCTTTCTTT	CSATYVGVYTEAFF
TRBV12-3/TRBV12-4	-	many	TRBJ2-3	TGTGCCAGCAGTTTCGAGATCCGAGGGCCAGATACGCAGTATTTT	CASSFEIRGPDTQYF
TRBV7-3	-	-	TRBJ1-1	TGTGCCAGCAGCTTAACACAGGGAGGGACTGAAGCTTTCTTT	CASSLTQGGTEAFF
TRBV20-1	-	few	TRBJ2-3	TGCAGTGCTAGAGAAGGGGTCGCAGGATCAGATACGCAGTATTTT	CSAREGVAGSDTQYF
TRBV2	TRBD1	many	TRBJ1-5	TGTGCCAGCAGGGGGACAGACGATAGCAATCAGCCCCAGCATTTT	CASRGTDDSNQPQHF
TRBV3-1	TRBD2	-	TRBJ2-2	TGTGCCAGCAGCCAAGTCCCTAGCGGGGGAGTCGGGGAGCTGTTTTTT	CASSQVPSGGVGELFF
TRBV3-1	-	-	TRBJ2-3	TGTGCCAGCAGCCAAGATTGGGGGGCGGCTAGCACAGATACGCAGTATTTT	CASSQDWGAASTDTQYF
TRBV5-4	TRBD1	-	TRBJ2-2	TGTGCCAGCAGCCCCGGGACAGCCCCCGGGGAGCTGTTTTTT	CASSPGTAPGELFF
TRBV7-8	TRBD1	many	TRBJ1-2	TGTGCCAGCAGCTCGATCCTGGGGGACAGGGAACGATCAAAAGGCTACACCTTC	CASSSILGDRERSKGYTF
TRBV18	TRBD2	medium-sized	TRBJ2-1	TGTGCCAGCTCACCACCCGGACTAGCGGGGGGGCGATATGAGCAGTTCTTC	CASSPPGLAGGRYEQFF
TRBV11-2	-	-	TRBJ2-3	TGTGCCAGCAGCTTAGATTCGGGGGCGGATACGCAGTATTTT	CASSLDSGADTQYF
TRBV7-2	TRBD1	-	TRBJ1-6	TGTGCCAGCAGCACTGGACAGGGTCCACCCCTCCACTTT	CASSTGQGPPLHF
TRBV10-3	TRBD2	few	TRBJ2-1	TGTGCCACCGAAGAACCGGGACTAGTCATGAATGAGCAGTTCTTC	CATEEPGLVMNEQFF
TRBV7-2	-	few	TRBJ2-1	TGTGCCAGCAGCTTAGCGGGGGGGCTAAACAATGAGCAGTTCTTC	CASSLAGGLNNEQFF
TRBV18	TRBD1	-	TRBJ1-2	TGTGCCAGCTCACCAGGGGACAGAATGATCAACTATGGCTACACCTTC	CASSPGDRMINYGYTF
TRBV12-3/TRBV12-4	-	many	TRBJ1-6	TGTGCCAGCAGTTTTAGTAATTCACCCCTCCACTTT	CASSFSNSPLHF
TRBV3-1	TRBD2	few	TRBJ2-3	TGTGCCAGCAGTCGGACTAGCGGGGGTAACACAGATACGCAGTATTTT	CASSRTSGGNTDTQYF
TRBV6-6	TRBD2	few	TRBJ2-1	TGTGCCAGCAGTTACCCAAGGGCTAGCGGTAACTCCTACAATGAGCAGTTCTTC	CASSYPRASGNSYNEQFF
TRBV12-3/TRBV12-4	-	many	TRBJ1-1	TGTGCCAGCAGTTTCTTACGAGAGACTGAAGCTTTCTTT	CASSFLRETEAFF
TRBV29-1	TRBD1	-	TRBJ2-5	TGCAGCGTACAGGGGGCGGTAGTTGGAGAGACCCAGTACTTC	CSVQGAVVGETQYF
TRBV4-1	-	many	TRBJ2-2	TGCGCCAGCAGCGGGACACCGAACACCGGGGAGCTGTTTTTT	CASSGTPNTGELFF
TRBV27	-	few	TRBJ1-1	TGTGCCAGCAGACTCCAGGAAGGAACTGAAGCTTTCTTT	CASRLQEGTEAFF
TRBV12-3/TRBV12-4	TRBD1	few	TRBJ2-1	TGTGCCAGCACCTCGGACAGGGCCGACTCCTACAATGAGCAGTTCTTC	CASTSDRADSYNEQFF
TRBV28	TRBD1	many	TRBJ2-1	TGTGCCAGCAGTCGACAGGGGAATCCCTACAATGAGCAGTTCTTC	CASSRQGNPYNEQFF
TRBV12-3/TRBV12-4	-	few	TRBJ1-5	TGTGCCAGCAACCCCAGCGGGGGCAATCAGCCCCAGCATTTT	CASNPSGGNQPQHF
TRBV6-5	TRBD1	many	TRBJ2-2	TGTGCCAGCAGCGGGACAGGGGGCAGCGGGGAGCTGTTTTTT	CASSGTGGSGELFF
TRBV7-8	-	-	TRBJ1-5	TGTGCCAGCAGCTGGGCAGCCTCTAGCAATCAGCCCCAGCATTTT	CASSWAASSNQPQHF
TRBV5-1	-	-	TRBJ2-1	TGCGCCAGCAGCTTGCCCCCCAGGAACAATGAGCAGTTCTTC	CASSLPPRNNEQFF
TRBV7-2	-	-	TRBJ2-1	TGTGCCATCAGCTCACCCAAACTCGGATACAATGAGCAGTTCTTC	CAISSPKLGYNEQFF
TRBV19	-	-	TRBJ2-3	TGTGCCAGTAGTATGGCGAGTACAGATACGCAGTATTTT	CASSMASTDTQYF
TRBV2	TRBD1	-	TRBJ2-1	TGTGCCAGCAGTGACGCCGGGACAGGGATGGAGTTCTTC	CASSDAGTGMEFF
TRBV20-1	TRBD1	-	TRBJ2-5	TGCAGTGCTAGACCGGACAGGGCGTCGGCCCAAGAGACCCAGTACTTC	CSARPDRASAQETQYF
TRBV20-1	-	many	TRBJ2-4	TGCAGTGCTGAGGGCAGGGCGGTCAAAAACATTCAGTACTTC	CSAEGRAVKNIQYF
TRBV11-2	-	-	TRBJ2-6	TGTGCCAGCAGCCGACAGTCAGTTAGGGCCAACGTCCTGACTTTC	CASSRQSVRANVLTF
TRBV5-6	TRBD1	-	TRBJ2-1	TGTGCCAGCAACCCACAGATCGGGACAGGGAGGAATGAGCAGTTCTTC	CASNPQIGTGRNEQFF
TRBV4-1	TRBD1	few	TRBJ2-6	TGCGCCAGCAGCCAGATGGACAGGGCCGTCCTGACTTTC	CASSQMDRAVLTF
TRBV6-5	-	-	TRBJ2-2	TGTGCCAGCAGCCAAAGAATCGGGGAGCTGTTTTTT	CASSQRIGELFF
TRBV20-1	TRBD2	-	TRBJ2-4	TGCAGTGTTCTACTCTACCCATTAACTAGCGCCCACGCCAAAAACATTCAGTACTTC	CSVLLYPLTSAHAKNIQYF
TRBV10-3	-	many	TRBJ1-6	TGTGCCGTTTGCCGGGACACCAATTCACCCCTCCACTTT	CAVCRDTNSPLHF
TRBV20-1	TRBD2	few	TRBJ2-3	TGCAGTGCTAGAGTAAAAGCGGGGGGCGGAGATACGCAGTATTTT	CSARVKAGGGDTQYF
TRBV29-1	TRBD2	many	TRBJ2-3	TGCAGCGTCGTGCTAGCGGGGGCAAGAACAGATACGCAGTATTTT	CSVVLAGARTDTQYF
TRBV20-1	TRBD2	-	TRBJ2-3	TGCAGTGCTAGCCGGGGGGGTAATACAGATACGCAGTATTTT	CSASRGGNTDTQYF